This TCR beta chain was obtained from a study of shared clonotypes between healthy human individuals. Background on the study: Per-donor plates numbered three CD4 naive, three CD4 memory, two CD8 naive and one CD8 memory.

Division of CD4+ cells produced a CD45RA+ naive subset and a CD45RA-negative memory subset. This clone came up once. Using immunoSEQ multiplex PCR, the repertoire was profiled, and TCRdb retains in-frame clones only, with some absent. The sample lists more than 1 million clones, about four fifths occurring once. This clonotype was sampled from a man aged 18 to 29 in good health. Some clones in this sample may be carry-over from other donors' samples. The sequenced sample was memory CD4+ T cells from PBMCs. Subset: CD45RA-negative fraction.

CDR3 DNA: TGCGCCAGCAGCTTGGTTGTGGGACAGAGCTCTGGAAACACCATATATTTT. This gives the protein CASSLVVGQSSGNTIYF. The chain combines TRBV5-1 with TRBJ1-3, with 7 bases that match TRBD1. V shed 0 bases, J shed 0 bases, and the junction held 6 bases outside the gene matches. This CDR3 has 17 amino acids. The germline V gene has CDR1 SGHRS and CDR2 YFSETQ.